The present entry profiles one TCR beta chain with its context. TRAV- and TRBV-specific primers primed first-strand cDNA, covering alpha and beta chains. With a constant-region primer and a V-primer adapter, TCRs were subjected to 20 PCR cycles of amplification. Each CDR3 protein gets one entry after TCRdb re-called the reads with MiXCR. The sample records 6,000 to 9,000 distinct CDR3 sequences, around 83% being singletons. The sample belongs to a study of low-dose radiotherapy and immunotherapy resistance in tumors. CDR1 is KGHDR and CDR2 is SFDVKD in the germline V gene. The CDR3 is 14 residues long. J gave up 5 bases and V 12 bases, and 10 bases lay outside the gene matches.

The source of this sequence is a human donor with advanced metastatic prostate, ovarian, gallbladder or colorectal cancer (not recorded which). This table probably holds off-target reads from a library built for another chain. The J gene is TRBJ2-2, the V gene TRBV24-1, with 8 positions matching TRBD1. CDR3: CAPSGGARTGELFF. CDR3 DNA sequence: TGTGCCCCCTCAGGGGGCGCAAGGACCGGGGAGCTGTTTTTT.